The source of this TCR beta chain is a study of regulatory T cells in long-lasting Graves disease. Trimming stripped 6 bases from V and 1 base from J, with 13 bases between. Per germline, CDR1 DFQATT and CDR2 SNEGSKA (reference sequence). The CDR3 sequence is 14 residues long. CDR3-region Arm-PCR and iRepertoire HTBI primers produced the TCR beta libraries. Via MiXCR, TCRdb re-called the multiplex PCR reads, giving one row per CDR3 protein. The sample has 360,000 or so distinct CDR3 sequences, about 17% seen once. Time point noted: newly diagnosed GD, antithyroid drugs for less than 3 months. From PBMCs, RNA was extracted and then used to make the TCR library. This sample also belongs to another study, concerning T cells in Graves' hyperthyroidism and ophthalmopathy.

The V gene is TRBV20-1, the J gene TRBJ1-5, with TRBD1 as a possible D gene (5 bases). The TCR originated in a woman aged 18-29 years with Graves disease. The sequencing used peripheral blood mononuclear cells (PBMCs), collected at new diagnosis, from a patient treated with antithyroid drugs. DNA of the CDR3: TGCAGTGCAGTTGGGGCAGTGAGCAATCAGCCCCAGCATTTT. It yields the protein CSAVGAVSNQPQHF.